The sequence of this TCR beta chain was determined in a study of cytotoxic CD8 clonotypes in ibrutinib-treated CLL. Whole-study context: Responses comprised about 24 partial and 2 complete; at median about 68 months, roughly 14 remained remitted and about twelve progressed. Study results and limitations: Clonality rose at ibrutinib response and fell back toward baseline at progression. Private clonotypes, not public ones, expanded at ibrutinib response.

The table came from immunoSEQ multiplex PCR; TCRdb's copy has only in-frame clones and leaves some out. The table shows about 250,000 clones, with around 70% occurring only once. The V segment lost 5 bases and the J segment 3 bases; nucleotides outside the gene matches: 3. This CDR3 spans 15 amino acids. Germline CDR1 reads SEHNR; CDR2 reads FQNEAQ (reference sequence). As to this clone: What it recognizes is unknown. The sample has other DNA sequences that encode this CDR3 too.

This rearrangement joins TRBV7-9 to TRBJ2-1, with 11 bases that match TRBD2. The sample here was PBMCs, taken after 24 months of ibrutinib treatment. This sequence originates from a human donor with chronic lymphocytic leukemia. In nucleotides, the CDR3 is TGTGCCAGCAGCCCAACTAGCGGGAGCTACAATGAGCAGTTCTTC. This gives the protein CASSPTSGSYNEQFF.